A selection of T cell receptor beta chains follows, all from one sample in a study of cytotoxic CD8 clonotypes in ibrutinib-treated CLL. Profiling relied on immunoSEQ multiplex PCR, and the TCRdb table lists in-frame clones only, not all of them. The sample yields over 65,000 clones, 68% seen once. Here the sequenced sample was PBMCs, taken after 12 months of ibrutinib treatment. Receptor source: a human donor with chronic lymphocytic leukemia. CDR3s include the opening cysteine and the closing phenylalanine or tryptophan. Each record gives: V gene, J gene, D gene, clone size, CDR3 protein, CDR3 DNA. A D gene is named only where the DNA matches it firmly. Size is stated for part of the rows, as once, few or many counts, or as a class when the clone is expanded.

TRBV11-2,TRBJ2-7,NA,few,CASSLAGLSYEQYF,TGTGCCAGCAGCTTGGCGGGGCTCTCTTACGAGCAGTACTTC
TRBV4-3,TRBJ1-1,NA,NA,CASSIRMNTEAFF,TGCGCCAGCAGCATACGGATGAACACTGAAGCTTTCTTT
TRBV18,TRBJ2-7,TRBD1,once,CASSPNGQGAEQYF,TGTGCCAGCTCACCCAACGGACAGGGGGCTGAGCAGTACTTC
TRBV5-1,TRBJ1-2,NA,NA,CASRDTANAYGYTF,TGCGCCAGCAGAGATACAGCAAATGCCTATGGCTACACCTTC
TRBV30,TRBJ1-1,NA,few,CAWGPVGLAEAFF,TGTGCCTGGGGTCCGGTGGGGCTCGCTGAAGCTTTCTTT
TRBV6-1,TRBJ1-2,TRBD1,few,CASSVLTGGGGYTF,TGTGCCAGCAGTGTGCTGACAGGGGGCGGTGGCTACACCTTC
TRBV23-1,TRBJ1-3,NA,few,CASSLVSRGRTNGNTIYF,TGCGCCAGCAGCCTCGTAAGTCGTGGGCGTACTAATGGAAACACCATATATTTT
TRBV10-3,TRBJ1-1,TRBD1,NA,CAIRSDREGTEAFF,TGTGCCATCAGGTCGGACAGGGAGGGCACTGAAGCTTTCTTT
TRBV5-8,TRBJ1-5,TRBD1,NA,CASSSGTASNQPQHF,TGTGCCAGCAGCTCCGGGACAGCGAGCAATCAGCCCCAGCATTTT
TRBV6-1,TRBJ2-7,NA,NA,CASSDRQGDYEQYF,TGTGCCAGCAGTGACAGGCAGGGTGATTACGAGCAGTACTTC
TRBV11-1,TRBJ1-1,TRBD1,NA,CASSTRTGNTEAFF,TGTGCCAGCAGCACCAGGACAGGGAACACTGAAGCTTTCTTT
TRBV6-6,TRBJ2-2,NA,once,CASRETGRLFF,TGTGCCAGCAGAGAAACAGGGAGGCTGTTTTTT
TRBV27,TRBJ2-5,NA,NA,CASSLVMGETQYF,TGTGCCAGCAGTTTAGTGATGGGAGAGACCCAGTACTTC
TRBV9,TRBJ1-1,TRBD1,NA,CASSVAAGGFDTEAFF,TGTGCCAGCAGCGTAGCGGCAGGGGGCTTCGACACTGAAGCTTTCTTT
TRBV5-1,TRBJ1-2,TRBD1,once,CASSLEGGWDYGYTF,TGCGCCAGCAGCTTGGAAGGGGGCTGGGACTATGGCTACACCTTC
TRBV28,TRBJ2-7,NA,NA,CASRGGYYEQYF,TGTGCCAGCAGGGGGGGCTACTACGAGCAGTACTTC
TRBV9,TRBJ2-7,NA,once,CASSVAGGTAYEQYF,TGTGCCAGCAGCGTAGCTGGGGGCACCGCCTACGAGCAGTACTTC
TRBV6-5,TRBJ1-5,NA,NA,CASRAGGGNQPQHF,TGTGCCAGCAGGGCCGGGGGGGGCAATCAGCCCCAGCATTTT
TRBV9,TRBJ2-7,TRBD1,NA,CASSVDRGNYEQYF,TGTGCCAGCAGCGTGGACAGGGGAAACTACGAGCAGTACTTC
TRBV10-3,TRBJ2-2,TRBD2,NA,CAISEPKTSPTGELFF,TGTGCCATCAGTGAGCCTAAGACTAGCCCCACCGGGGAGCTGTTTTTT